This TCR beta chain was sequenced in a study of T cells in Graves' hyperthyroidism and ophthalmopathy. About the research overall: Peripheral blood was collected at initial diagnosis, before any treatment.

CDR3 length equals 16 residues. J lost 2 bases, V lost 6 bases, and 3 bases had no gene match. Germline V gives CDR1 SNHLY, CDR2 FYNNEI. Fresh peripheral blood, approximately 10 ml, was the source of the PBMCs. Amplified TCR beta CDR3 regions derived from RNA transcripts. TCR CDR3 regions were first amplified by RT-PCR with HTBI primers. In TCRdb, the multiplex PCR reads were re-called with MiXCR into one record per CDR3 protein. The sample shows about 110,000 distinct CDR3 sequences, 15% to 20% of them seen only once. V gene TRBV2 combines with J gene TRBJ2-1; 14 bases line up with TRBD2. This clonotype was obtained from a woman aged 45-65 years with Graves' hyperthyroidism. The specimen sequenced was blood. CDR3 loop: CASREGLAGAYNEQFF. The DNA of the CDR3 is TGTGCCAGCAGGGAGGGACTAGCGGGAGCCTACAATGAGCAGTTCTTC.